These T cell receptor beta chains were read from a single sample in a study of human T cells and chemical hapten exposure. TCRdb re-derived calls from the RACE reads in MiXCR, one entry per CDR3 protein. The data hold approximately 110,000 distinct CDR3 sequences, with roughly 11% observed a single time. The input for sequencing was whole blood, taken in connection with sensitization to the hapten diphenylcyclopropenone (DPC). The receptors come from a woman aged 40 to 49 with alopecia areata. Some clones in this sample may be carry-over from other donors' samples. CDR3s include the opening cysteine and the closing phenylalanine or tryptophan. D genes are given only for firm matches. Clone size is given for some rows only: seen once, a few or many times, or a class if the clone is expanded.

size,D,J,V,length,CDR3,DNA
NA,NA,TRBJ2-1,TRBV29-1,14,CSVEDRLEVSQQFF,TGCAGCGTTGAAGATCGGTTAGAGGTTTCCCAGCAGTTCTTC
many,NA,TRBJ1-6,TRBV27,14,CASSLTADNSPLHF,TGTGCCAGCAGTTTGACGGCAGACAATTCACCCCTCCACTTT
many,TRBD2,TRBJ2-3,TRBV9,18,CASSLAGLAGGRPDTQYF,TGTGCCAGCAGCCTAGCGGGACTAGCGGGGGGGCGACCAGATACGCAGTATTTT
few,TRBD2,TRBJ2-1,TRBV7-8,17,CASSFRRLAGGPYEQFF,TGTGCCAGCAGCTTCAGACGACTAGCGGGAGGGCCTTATGAGCAGTTCTTC
NA,NA,TRBJ1-1,TRBV20-1,13,CSASPGANTEAFF,TGCAGTGCTAGCCCAGGGGCGAACACTGAAGCTTTCTTT
few,NA,TRBJ2-2,TRBV2,15,CASRVGGGETGELFF,TGTGCCAGCAGAGTGGGCGGTGGGGAAACCGGGGAGCTGTTTTTT
few,TRBD1,TRBJ1-4,TRBV7-2,14,CASRSRTGKEKLFF,TGTGCCAGCAGGTCAAGGACAGGAAAAGAAAAACTGTTTTTT
NA,NA,TRBJ2-2,TRBV23-1,16,CASSQSETIPTGELFF,TGCGCCAGCAGTCAATCCGAGACTATACCAACCGGGGAGCTGTTTTTT
many,TRBD1,TRBJ1-2,TRBV7-2,17,CASSLRAPGQGFYGYTF,TGTGCCAGCAGCTTAAGGGCCCCGGGACAGGGTTTCTATGGCTACACCTTC
many,NA,TRBJ1-6,TRBV15,15,CATSRDPRNNSPLHF,TGTGCCACCAGCAGAGATCCCAGAAATAATTCACCCCTCCACTTT
many,NA,TRBJ2-5,TRBV20-1,12,CSTRPGAETQYF,TGCAGTACCAGACCAGGGGCAGAGACCCAGTACTTC
many,NA,TRBJ2-2,TRBV25-1,14,CASSELGGAGELFF,TGTGCCAGCAGTGAATTAGGAGGAGCCGGGGAGCTGTTTTTT
NA,TRBD1,TRBJ2-3,TRBV6-6,18,CVSSYTYDRGQRTDTQYF,TGTGTCAGCAGTTACACCTACGACAGGGGGCAGAGGACAGATACGCAGTATTTT
many,NA,TRBJ2-1,TRBV9,18,CASSVYGGFRSSYNEQFF,TGTGCCAGCAGCGTATACGGGGGCTTTCGAAGCTCCTACAATGAGCAGTTCTTC
NA,TRBD2,TRBJ2-1,TRBV24-1,15,CATSSRSGVYNEQFF,TGTGCCACCTCCTCTAGGAGCGGGGTATACAATGAGCAGTTCTTC
few,NA,TRBJ2-7,TRBV29-1,11,CSGTGTHEQYF,TGCAGCGGTACAGGGACCCACGAGCAGTACTTC
many,NA,TRBJ2-4,TRBV30,13,CAWGRGGKNIQYF,TGTGCCTGGGGAAGGGGTGGCAAAAACATTCAGTACTTC